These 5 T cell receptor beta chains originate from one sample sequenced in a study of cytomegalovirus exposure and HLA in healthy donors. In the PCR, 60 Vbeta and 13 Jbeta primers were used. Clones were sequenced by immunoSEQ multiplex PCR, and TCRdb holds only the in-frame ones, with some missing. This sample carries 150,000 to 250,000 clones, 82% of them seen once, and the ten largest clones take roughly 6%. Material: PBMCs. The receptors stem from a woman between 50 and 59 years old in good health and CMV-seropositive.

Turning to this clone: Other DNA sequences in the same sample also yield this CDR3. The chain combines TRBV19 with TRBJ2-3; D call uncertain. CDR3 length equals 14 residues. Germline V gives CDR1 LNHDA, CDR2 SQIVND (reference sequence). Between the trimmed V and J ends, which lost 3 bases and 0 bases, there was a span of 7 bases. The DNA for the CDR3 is TGTGCCAGTAGTATCTCGGTCAGCACAGATACGCAGTATTTT. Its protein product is CASSISVSTDTQYF. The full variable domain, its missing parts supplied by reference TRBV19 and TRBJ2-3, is DGGITQSPKYLFRKEGQNVTLSCEQNLNHDAMYWYRQDPGQGLRLIYYSQIVNDFQKGDIAEGYSVSREKKESFPLTVTSAQKNPTAFYLCASSISVSTDTQYFGPGTRLTVL.

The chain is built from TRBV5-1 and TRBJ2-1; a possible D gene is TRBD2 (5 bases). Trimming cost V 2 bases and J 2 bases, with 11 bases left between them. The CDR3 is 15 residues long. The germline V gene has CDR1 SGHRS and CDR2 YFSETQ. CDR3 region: CASSFVAGPYNEQFF. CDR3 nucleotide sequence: TGCGCCAGCAGCTTCGTTGCGGGCCCCTACAATGAGCAGTTCTTC. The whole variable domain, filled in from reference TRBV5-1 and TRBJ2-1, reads KAGVTQTPRYLIKTRGQQVTLSCSPISGHRSVSWYQQTPGQGLQFLFEYFSETQRNKGNFPGRFSGRQFSNSRSEMNVSTLELGDSALYLCASSFVAGPYNEQFFGPGTRLTVL.

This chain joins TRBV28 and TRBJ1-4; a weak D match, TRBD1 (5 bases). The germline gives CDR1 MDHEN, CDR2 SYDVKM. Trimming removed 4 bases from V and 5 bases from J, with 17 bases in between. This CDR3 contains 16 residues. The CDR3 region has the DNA TGTGCCAGCAGTTCAACCCTTGGGAAGGGGAATGAAAAACTGTTTTTT. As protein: CASSSTLGKGNEKLFF.

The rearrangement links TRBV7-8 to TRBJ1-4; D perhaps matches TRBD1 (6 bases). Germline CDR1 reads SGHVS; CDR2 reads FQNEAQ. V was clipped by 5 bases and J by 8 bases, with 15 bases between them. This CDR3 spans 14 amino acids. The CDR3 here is CASSQGPLGEKLFF. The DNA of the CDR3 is TGTGCCAGCAGCCAGGGGCCGCTTGGGGAAAAACTGTTTTTT.

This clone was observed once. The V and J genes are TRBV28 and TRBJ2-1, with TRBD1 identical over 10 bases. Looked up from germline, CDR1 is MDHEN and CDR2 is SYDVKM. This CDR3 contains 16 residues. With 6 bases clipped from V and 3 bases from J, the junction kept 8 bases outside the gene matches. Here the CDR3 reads CASRGSGTGDYNEQFF. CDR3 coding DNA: TGTGCCAGCAGGGGGTCCGGGACAGGGGACTACAATGAGCAGTTCTTC.